This T cell receptor beta chain was retrieved from a study of CXCR3-negative and CXCR3-positive naive CD8 T cells. The authors gated naive CD8+ T cells as CD45RO-CCR7+CD27+CD95-. Overall study findings and caveats: For CXCR3-positive naive cells, TRB CDR3s were more hydrophobic than those of CXCR3-negative naive cells. Whereas memory cells differed, naive CXCR3-negative and CXCR3-positive cells shared similar TRBV-TRBJ usage. Diversity proved comparably high across both naive subsets and much lower in memory CD8+ cells.

Turning to this clonotype: The antigen remains unidentified.

Preparation of TRB cDNA libraries relied on 5' RACE carrying UMI labels. TCRdb reanalyzed the 5' RACE reads and collapses them to one entry per CDR3 protein, without DNA. Its table lists some 150,000 distinct CDR3 sequences. CDR1 SGDLS and CDR2 YYNGEE come from the germline V gene. This CDR3 is 16 amino acids long. J is TRBJ2-3 and V is TRBV9; TCRdb selects TRBD1, and the lack of DNA leaves this call unchecked. Sample: naive CXCR3+ CD8+ T cells from blood. Subset specified: CD45RO-CCR7+CD27+CD95- naive CD8+ T cells expressing CXCR3 (TNR3+). The clonotype originates from a human donor in good health. Some clones in this sample may be carry-over from other donors' samples. The CDR3 loop is CASSVAGGTSTDTQYF.